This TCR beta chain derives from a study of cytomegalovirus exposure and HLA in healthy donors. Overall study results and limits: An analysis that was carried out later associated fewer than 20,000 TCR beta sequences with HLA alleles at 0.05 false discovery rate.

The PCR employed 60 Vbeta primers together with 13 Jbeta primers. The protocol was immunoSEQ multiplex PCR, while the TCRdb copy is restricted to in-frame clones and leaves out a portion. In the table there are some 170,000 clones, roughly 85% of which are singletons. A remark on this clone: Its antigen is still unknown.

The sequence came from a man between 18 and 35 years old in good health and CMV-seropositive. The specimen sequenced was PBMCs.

The CDR3 bases are TGTGCCAGCAGCGTAAGCGGGAGGGCGTGGGAGACCCAGTACTTC. This encodes CASSVSGRAWETQYF. The chain carries TRBV9 and TRBJ2-5, with 10 bases lining up with TRBD2. V shed 1 base, J shed 5 bases, and the junction held 5 bases outside the gene matches. CDR1 and CDR2 (germline): SGDLS, YYNGEE. This CDR3 has 15 amino acids.